This T cell receptor beta chain was retrieved from a study of T cells in Graves' hyperthyroidism and ophthalmopathy (dated by TCRdb to 2018 to 2020). Background for the entire study: Peripheral blood samples were taken at the time of initial diagnosis, prior to any treatment. A discovery cohort of fewer than 110 patients, 43 with Graves' ophthalmopathy and 57 with stable Graves' hyperthyroidism, was used to find distinguishing TCR V-J signatures. Prospective prediction of ophthalmopathy was tested in an independent validation cohort consisting of roughly 19 hyperthyroidism patients and around 16 patients who later progressed to ophthalmopathy. The 100 discovery patients were randomly divided into training and test sets at a 7:3 ratio. In about 6 Graves' hyperthyroidism patients, the study also compared T-cell repertoires from thyroid tissue with T-cell repertoires from blood. Following sampling, methimazole starting at 30 mg daily was given to hyperthyroidism patients, and high-dose intravenous methylprednisolone was given to ophthalmopathy patients. The paper describes TCR Vbeta CDR3 sequencing of 120 to 150 peripheral blood samples, made up of roughly 45 ophthalmopathy patients, 70 to 75 hyperthyroidism patients and roughly 17 progressor patients.

The TCR beta CDR3 regions were amplified from RNA transcripts. The first round of RT-PCR for the TCR CDR3 was performed with the HTBI primer set and the Qiagen OneStep RT-PCR kit. Libraries were constructed in a second round of multiplex PCR, after which size selection and purification were performed. Paired-end sequencing of the libraries was performed with 100 bp reads on an Illumina HiSeq2000. The study's own analysis went as follows. Raw data were processed with SOAPnuke, discarding reads with adapters, uncalled bases, mean Phred below 15, or no exact constant-primer or identifier match. COPE v1.2.5 was used to merge high-quality paired reads, and clonotypes were defined as unique nucleotide sequences. MiTCR v1.1 was used to align clonotypes to the IMGT TRBV, TRBD and TRBJ reference segments. The analysis included only V-J combinations with a frequency above 0.0001, which together covered about 99% of the repertoires. The TCS score was defined as F50 (clonal expansion) divided by E x V (chaos), with BLOSUM62-based TCRdist calculated between CDR3 peptides within each V-J. Welch's t-statistics and random forest reduced roughly 540 V-J features to 10 to 15, which were used in a naive Bayes classifier (R e1071). TCRdb cleaned the public reads at Q25 with fastp, built clones with MiXCR and kept in-frame beta chains. All rows with the same CDR3 protein become a single entry with the most common DNA and genes. TCRdb, not the authors, supplied the V and J calls. The sample table contains 350,000 to 400,000 distinct CDR3 sequences; only one count was recorded for 15% of them. The ten most abundant clones make up around a third of the sample.

Turning to this clonotype: The clone's antigen remains unknown. It has no much larger one-base neighbor in the sample; base qualities were not kept.

On the study overall, not on this receptor specifically: Blood samples also contained most of the expanded thyroid clonotypes (frequency above 0.001), which suggests that blood repertoires may reflect thyroid immune responses. In cross-validation, a model built on a 13 V-J signature told ophthalmopathy apart from stable hyperthyroidism with 85% to 90% sensitivity and around 81% specificity, and in testing the same model reached 80%/75%. In validation, the model predicted progression to ophthalmopathy a median of roughly 6.1 months before onset, with 65% to 71% sensitivity and 72.22% specificity. No statistical method was used to set the sample size in advance, and investigators knew the group allocation.

Based on the germline V gene, the CDR1 and CDR2 sequences are MDHEN and SYDVKM. Measured from the cysteine to the phenylalanine, the CDR3 is 16 residues long. The CDR3 DNA has 48 bases and is translated from base 1. After removal of 6 bases from V and 0 bases from J, the junction retains 5 bases not matched to a gene. Graves' hyperthyroidism was defined as stable when no progression to ophthalmopathy occurred over 18 months of follow-up. Hyperthyroidism patients were aged 18 to 65 years and newly diagnosed, with disease duration of less than 2 months. The study excluded patients with uncontrolled infections, other autoimmune diseases, pregnancy or lactation. Diagnoses were established on the basis of clinical symptoms, serum thyroxine and TRAb, thyroid ultrasound, and orbital computed tomography. Ficoll-Paque density gradient centrifugation was used to isolate PBMCs from about 10 ml of fresh peripheral blood. Total RNA was extracted using Trizol reagent, and RNA quality was assessed on an Agilent 2100 Bioanalyzer.

This sequence originates from a woman aged 30 to 39 with Graves' hyperthyroidism. The rearranged chain carries TRBV28 and TRBJ1-6, with 7 junctional bases fitting TRBD1. Sequencing was performed on blood. The CDR3 region: CASSQGGSSYNSPLHF. The nucleotide sequence reads TGTGCCAGCAGCCAGGGGGGGAGCTCCTATAATTCACCCCTCCACTTT.